This TCR beta chain stems from a study of regulatory T cells in long-lasting Graves disease. Study observations and caveats: Persistent-disease Graves' patients showed less TCR diversity than new cases. Persistent patients had more shared public clonotypes (about 2,700) than new patients (about 880).

Ten or more counts support this clonotype. The antigen remains undetermined. Indicated time point: newly diagnosed GD, antithyroid drugs for less than 3 months. TCR sequences were obtained from RNA taken from PBMCs. CDR3 regions were amplified by Arm-PCR using iRepertoire HTBI primers to build TCR beta libraries. One entry per CDR3 protein, called by TCRdb with MiXCR from the multiplex PCR reads. The sample lists around 450,000 distinct CDR3 sequences, roughly 15% occurring once. CDR1 and CDR2 from the germline V gene are MNHNS and SASEGT. The CDR3 covers 15 residues. V gave up 6 bases and J gave up 3 bases; unmatched junction bases: 9. This sample also belongs to another study, concerning T cells in Graves' hyperthyroidism and ophthalmopathy. Per that study: HTBI primers drove first-round RT-PCR of the TCR CDR3.

This material consisted of peripheral blood mononuclear cells (PBMCs), taken at new diagnosis, from a patient treated with antithyroid drugs. J is TRBJ2-7 and V is TRBV6-1; 9 bases agree with TRBD1. The clonotype comes from a middle-aged man with Graves disease. The CDR3 nucleotides read TGTGCCAGCAGCTTTCTCCGGGACAGGGTCTACGAGCAGTACTTC. Amino acids: CASSFLRDRVYEQYF.